This is a list of T cell receptor beta chains from one sample in a study of regulatory T cells in long-lasting Graves disease. TCRdb reprocessed the multiplex PCR reads with MiXCR, giving one entry per CDR3 protein. The repertoire consists of roughly 610,000 distinct CDR3 sequences, with about 15% occurring once and the leading ten covering 15% to 20%. A further study also used this sample, focusing on T cells in Graves' hyperthyroidism and ophthalmopathy.

The sample in question was peripheral blood mononuclear cells (PBMCs), obtained at new diagnosis, from a patient treated with antithyroid drugs. All receptors come from a woman aged 25-40 years with Graves disease. Each CDR3 is given with its conserved first and last residue. The D gene is left open where the match is weak. Clone size is shown for a subset of rows, as once, few, many or a class of expanded clone.

CDR3nt: TGTGCCACCAGGGGACGATGGGGCTACCAAGAGACCCAGTACTTC
CDR3aa: CATRGRWGYQETQYF
abundance: many
v_gene: TRBV24-1
j_gene: TRBJ2-5
d_gene: NA

CDR3nt: TGCAGTGCTCCCCGGCGGGAGCAGTTCTTC
CDR3aa: CSAPRREQFF
abundance: few
v_gene: TRBV20-1
j_gene: TRBJ2-1
d_gene: NA

CDR3nt: TGTGCCAGCAGTTTGGGACACCAGAACACTGAAGCTTTCTTT
CDR3aa: CASSLGHQNTEAFF
abundance: many
v_gene: TRBV28
j_gene: TRBJ1-1
d_gene: NA

CDR3nt: TGTGCCAGCCAATCAAATCATCAGCCCCAGCATTTT
CDR3aa: CASQSNHQPQHF
abundance: NA
v_gene: TRBV2
j_gene: TRBJ1-5
d_gene: NA

CDR3nt: TGTGCCAGCAGCCAAGGGTCCGGAAAAGATACGCAGTATTTT
CDR3aa: CASSQGSGKDTQYF
abundance: few
v_gene: TRBV3-1
j_gene: TRBJ2-3
d_gene: NA

CDR3nt: TGTGCCAGTAGTACCCTGACAACCAGCGGTGAAAAACTGTTTTTT
CDR3aa: CASSTLTTSGEKLFF
abundance: NA
v_gene: TRBV19
j_gene: TRBJ1-4
d_gene: NA

CDR3nt: TGTGCCAGCACCCGGCGGCAGTCCCAAGAGACCCAGTACTTC
CDR3aa: CASTRRQSQETQYF
abundance: many
v_gene: TRBV27
j_gene: TRBJ2-5
d_gene: NA

CDR3nt: TGTGCCGGGGGGTCCGGGACTACGAATCTTAGGCCGTTCTTC
CDR3aa: CAGGSGTTNLRPFF
abundance: many
v_gene: TRBV2
j_gene: TRBJ2-1
d_gene: TRBD2

CDR3nt: TGCAGTGCTAGAGGTCTAGGAGAGCAGTTCTTC
CDR3aa: CSARGLGEQFF
abundance: NA
v_gene: TRBV20-1
j_gene: TRBJ2-1
d_gene: NA

CDR3nt: TGTGCCAGCGGCGGGACGCCGTCGAACACCGGGGAGCTGTTTTTT
CDR3aa: CASGGTPSNTGELFF
abundance: many
v_gene: TRBV6-1
j_gene: TRBJ2-2
d_gene: NA

CDR3nt: TGTGCCAGCTCACCACCTTCCACCGGTGAAAAACTGTTTTTT
CDR3aa: CASSPPSTGEKLFF
abundance: NA
v_gene: TRBV18
j_gene: TRBJ1-4
d_gene: NA

CDR3nt: TGTGCCAGCGGTGGGGCAGACGACAATGAAAAACTGTTTTTT
CDR3aa: CASGGADDNEKLFF
abundance: few
v_gene: TRBV6-1
j_gene: TRBJ1-4
d_gene: NA

CDR3nt: TGTGCCAGCAGTATCCCACGGGTACCATACAATGAGCAGTTCTTC
CDR3aa: CASSIPRVPYNEQFF
abundance: few
v_gene: TRBV6-1
j_gene: TRBJ2-1
d_gene: NA

CDR3nt: TGTGCCAGCAGCTTAGATGGGGGTCAGGGCTACACCTTC
CDR3aa: CASSLDGGQGYTF
abundance: many
v_gene: TRBV11-2
j_gene: TRBJ1-2
d_gene: NA